This T cell receptor beta chain was found in a study of control samples from healthy donors and cancer patients (dated by TCRdb to the early 2020s). Libraries came from the immunoSEQ multiplex PCR assay. TCRdb retrieved this table from immuneACCESS and kept in-frame rearrangements only. Not all clones are present; in checked studies, unresolved V genes account for under half, and no reason is known for the remainder. In all, the sample holds roughly 73,000 clones, and over 70% of those were seen once. Of the sample, roughly 28% falls within the top ten clones. According to the germline V gene (reference sequence), CDR1 reads LGHDT and CDR2 reads YNNKEL. The cysteine opens and the phenylalanine closes a CDR3 of 17 amino acids. CDR3 DNA only is kept here, 51 bases in frame from base 1. This clone was detected once. There is no known antigen for this receptor. Relative to the germline gene, one junction end is altered; a read error may explain this.

The sequenced material came from blood. This clonotype was sampled from a man aged 50 to 59 in good health. Recombination connected TRBV3-1 (or the pseudogene TRBV3-2) to TRBJ1-2, with the D segment identity uncertain. The CDR3: CASSQDKSAKGNYGCTF. The DNA sequence follows: TGTGCCAGCAGCCAAGATAAAAGCGCAAAAGGGAACTATGGCTGCACCTTC.